One sample yielded the 16 T cell receptor beta chains listed below, sequenced in a study of PD-L1 blockade in urothelial cancer. The table came from immunoSEQ multiplex PCR; TCRdb's copy has only in-frame clones and leaves some out. Of 45,000 to 60,000 clones listed, around four fifths are singletons. Regarding time point: pretreatment peripheral blood. The sequencing used PBMCs, collected around atezolizumab (anti-PD-L1) treatment. The receptors shown here come from a man aged 50-59 years with urothelial cancer.

The chain has TRBV5-4 and TRBJ1-6; D is undetermined. The V gene lost 4 bases and the J gene lost 5 bases, with 13 bases spanning the gap. The CDR3 totals 15 residues. Germline CDR1 is SGHNT and CDR2 is YYREEE (reference sequence). The CDR3 sequence is CASSVDIWDNSPLHF. DNA for the CDR3: TGTGCCAGCAGCGTTGACATATGGGATAATTCACCCCTCCACTTT.

This CDR3 reads CASSLAGIRQYF. The CDR3 coding sequence is TGTGCCAGCAGTTTGGCGGGGATCAGGCAGTACTTC. V gene TRBV28 combines with J gene TRBJ2-7; a weak D match, TRBD2 (6 bases). Trimming cost V 3 bases and J 9 bases, with 12 bases left between them. CDR1 is MDHEN and CDR2 is SYDVKM in the germline V gene. The CDR3 length is 12 residues.

This rearrangement joins TRBV30 to TRBJ2-7, with D tentatively TRBD1 (6 bases). This CDR3 contains 13 residues. V dropped 3 bases and J dropped 4 bases, with 13 bases sitting between them. The germline gives CDR1 GTSNPN, CDR2 SVGIG (reference sequence). In nucleotides, the CDR3 is TGTGCCTGGAGCGCCATAGGGGGATACGAGCAGTACTTC. Its protein product is CAWSAIGGYEQYF.

The V call is TRBV7-8, the J call TRBJ2-5; possibly TRBD2 for D (6 bases). Trimming pared 2 bases from V and 5 bases from J, leaving 12 bases between. CDR1 is SGHVS, CDR2 FQNEAQ, per germline. The CDR3 spans 14 residues. CDR3 region: CASSLRLVRETQYF. The CDR3 coding sequence is TGTGCCAGCAGCTTAAGACTAGTTCGTGAGACCCAGTACTTC.

The chain recombines TRBV29-1 with TRBJ2-3; 8 nucleotides agree with TRBD2. Germline CDR1 reads SQVTM; CDR2 reads ANQGSEA. The CDR3 spans 14 residues. Trimming took 3 bases from V and 1 from J; bases not matched to a gene: 3. CDR3 amino acids: CSVDKTSGTDTQYF. Here the CDR3 DNA reads TGCAGCGTTGATAAGACTAGCGGCACAGATACGCAGTATTTT.

The chain has TRBV11-3 and TRBJ1-3; no clear D. Trimming took off 4 bases at V and 4 bases at J, with 17 bases between the two ends. Germline V gives CDR1 SGHNT, CDR2 YENEEA. This CDR3 region has 16 residues. CDR3 sequence: CASSSGLLEFGNTIYF. CDR3 DNA sequence: TGTGCCAGCAGCTCCGGACTCCTTGAATTCGGAAACACCATATATTTT.

V usage is TRBV11-2 and J usage is TRBJ1-3; a weak D match, TRBD1 (6 bases). There are 14 residues in the CDR3. V was shortened by 5 bases and J by 2 bases, with 10 bases between the two germline ends. Germline V CDR1 and CDR2: SGHAT, FQNNGV. The chain's CDR3 is CASSPGVTGNTIYF. The CDR3 DNA follows: TGTGCCAGCAGCCCAGGGGTGACTGGAAACACCATATATTTT. Combining the CDR3 with reference TRBV11-2 and TRBJ1-3 gives the whole variable domain EAGVAQSPRYKIIEKRQSVAFWCNPISGHATLYWYQQILGQGPKLLIQFQNNGVVDDSQLPKDRFSAERLKGVDSTLKIQPAKLEDSAVYLCASSPGVTGNTIYFGEGSWLTVV.

This clone has just a few counts. V usage is TRBV6-5 and J usage is TRBJ1-1; the match to TRBD1 covers 7 bases. After removal of 6 bases from V and 6 bases from J, the junction contained 10 bases not matched to a gene. This CDR3 is 14 amino acids long. Germline V CDR1 and CDR2: MNHEY, SVGAGI. CDR3 nucleotides: TGTGCCAGCAGGTACACCGACAGGGAGGCTGAAGCTTTCTTT. Amino acid sequence: CASRYTDREAEAFF.

This chain's CDR3 is CASSPRQNSGANVLTF. The CDR3, as DNA: TGTGCCAGCTCACCCAGACAGAACTCTGGGGCCAACGTCCTGACTTTC. The chain recombines TRBV18 with TRBJ2-6; TRBD1 is a possible D gene (5 bases). Looked up from germline, CDR1 is KGHSH and CDR2 is LQKENI. The CDR3 runs 16 residues. V dropped 3 bases and J dropped 0 bases, with 9 bases sitting between them.

This clone was seen just once. The CDR3 DNA sequence: TGCGCCAGCAGTCAATCAGCAGGGGTCTCCTACAATGAGCAGTTCTTC. Translated: CASSQSAGVSYNEQFF. This chain joins TRBV23-1 and TRBJ2-1; TRBD1 might be the D (6 bases). TRBV23-1 belongs to the ORF category, with a function that is uncertain. Trimming pared 0 bases from V and 0 bases from J, leaving 9 bases between. The CDR3 totals 16 residues.

The V call is TRBV5-6, the J call TRBJ1-1, with a possible D match to TRBD1 (5 bases). V was cut by 3 bases and J by 0 bases, with 12 bases left in between. CDR3 length: 15 residues. Germline V gene lookup returns CDR1 SGHDT and CDR2 YYEEEE. The CDR3 sequence is CASSWRQSMNTEAFF. The DNA for the CDR3 is TGTGCCAGCAGCTGGCGACAGTCCATGAACACTGAAGCTTTCTTT.

This rearrangement joins TRBV6-5 to TRBJ2-5; no clear D gene. V dropped 2 bases and J dropped 3 bases, with 10 bases sitting between them. The CDR3 has 14 residues. Germline V gene lookup returns CDR1 MNHEY and CDR2 SVGAGI. CDR3 loop: CASSYQEDKETQYF. DNA of the CDR3: TGTGCCAGCAGTTACCAAGAAGACAAAGAGACCCAGTACTTC.

The J gene is TRBJ1-6, the V gene TRBV4-1; D perhaps matches TRBD1 (5 bases). Germline CDR1 MGHRA, CDR2 YSYEKL. This CDR3 has 16 residues. Trimming pared 0 bases from V and 9 bases from J, leaving 15 bases between. CDR3 sequence (DNA): TGCGCCAGCAGCCAAGAACCCGGGCAGGGTGGTTCACCCCTCCACTTT. Its protein product is CASSQEPGQGGSPLHF.

This chain uses TRBV6-4 with TRBJ2-1; D may be TRBD1 (5 bases). This CDR3 spans 13 amino acids. Germline loops: CDR1 MRHNA, CDR2 SNTAGT. Trimming took 6 bases from V and 4 from J, leaving 10 bases between them. CDR3 DNA: TGTGCCAGCAGCCAACAGGTGTACAATGAGCAGTTCTTC. It yields the protein CASSQQVYNEQFF.

This clone has only one observation. The J gene is TRBJ2-1, the V gene TRBV18, with D uncertain. The V end lost 0 bases, the J end lost 0 bases, and 6 bases lay between the germline ends. Looked up from germline, CDR1 is KGHSH and CDR2 is LQKENI. This CDR3 has 15 residues. CDR3 sequence: CASSPPVSSYNEQFF. The CDR3 nucleotides read TGTGCCAGCTCACCACCGGTCAGCTCCTACAATGAGCAGTTCTTC.

The V gene is TRBV19, the J gene TRBJ1-3; D remains ambiguous. Germline V gene data show CDR1 as LNHDA and CDR2 as SQIVND (reference sequence). The CDR3 loop spans 17 amino acids. The V end was cut by 2 bases, the J end by 0 bases, with 14 bases between. The CDR3 DNA sequence: TGTGCCAGTAGTATAAAGGCTCAGGCTTTCTCTGGAAACACCATATATTTT. It specifies CASSIKAQAFSGNTIYF.